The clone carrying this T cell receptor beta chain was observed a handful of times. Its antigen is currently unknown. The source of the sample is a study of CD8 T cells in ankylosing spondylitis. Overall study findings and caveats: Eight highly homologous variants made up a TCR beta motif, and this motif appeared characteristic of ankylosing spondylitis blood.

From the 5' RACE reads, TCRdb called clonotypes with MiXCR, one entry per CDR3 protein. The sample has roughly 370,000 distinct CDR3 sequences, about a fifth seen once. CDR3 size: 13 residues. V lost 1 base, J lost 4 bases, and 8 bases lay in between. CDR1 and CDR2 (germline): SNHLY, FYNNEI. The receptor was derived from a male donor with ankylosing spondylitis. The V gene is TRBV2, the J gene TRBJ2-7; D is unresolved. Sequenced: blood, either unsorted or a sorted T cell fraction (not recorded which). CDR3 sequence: CASSEGIGYEQYF. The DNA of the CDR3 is TGTGCCAGCAGTGAAGGGATCGGGTACGAGCAGTACTTC.